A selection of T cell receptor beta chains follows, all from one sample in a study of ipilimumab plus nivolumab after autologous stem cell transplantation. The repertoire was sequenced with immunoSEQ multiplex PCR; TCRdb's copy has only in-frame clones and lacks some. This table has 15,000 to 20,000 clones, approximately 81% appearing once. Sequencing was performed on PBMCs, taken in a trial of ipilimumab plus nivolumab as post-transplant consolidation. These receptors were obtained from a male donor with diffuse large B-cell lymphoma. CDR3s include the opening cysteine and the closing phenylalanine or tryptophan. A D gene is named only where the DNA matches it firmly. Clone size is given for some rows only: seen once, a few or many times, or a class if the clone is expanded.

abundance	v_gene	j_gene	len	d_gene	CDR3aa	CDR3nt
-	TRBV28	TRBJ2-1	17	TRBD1	CASSPPFGTGRYNEQFF	TGTGCCAGCAGCCCCCCGTTCGGGACAGGGAGGTACAATGAGCAGTTCTTC
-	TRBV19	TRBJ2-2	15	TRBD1	CASSISDRGSGELFF	TGTGCCAGTAGTATTAGCGACAGGGGGTCCGGGGAGCTGTTTTTT
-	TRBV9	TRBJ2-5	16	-	CASSAGQGRVAETQYF	TGTGCCAGCAGCGCGGGCCAGGGGAGGGTAGCAGAGACCCAGTACTTC
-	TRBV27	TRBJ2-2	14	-	CASSLGPETGELFF	TGTGCCAGCAGTTTAGGACCCGAAACCGGGGAGCTGTTTTTT
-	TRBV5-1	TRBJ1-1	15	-	CASSLEVGGFPEAFF	TGCGCCAGCAGCTTGGAAGTAGGGGGGTTTCCTGAAGCTTTCTTT
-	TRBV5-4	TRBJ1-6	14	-	CASSVTGVNSPLHF	TGTGCCAGCAGCGTGACGGGGGTTAATTCACCCCTCCACTTT
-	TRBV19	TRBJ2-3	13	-	CASSSSSTDTQYF	TGTGCCAGTAGTTCGTCTAGCACAGATACGCAGTATTTT
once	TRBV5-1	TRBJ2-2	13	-	CASSLADTGELFF	TGCGCCAGCAGCTTGGCTGACACCGGGGAGCTGTTTTTT
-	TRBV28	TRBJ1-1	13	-	CASSLPKNTEAFF	TGTGCCAGCAGCCTCCCGAAGAACACTGAAGCTTTCTTT
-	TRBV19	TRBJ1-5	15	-	CASSIYREINQPQHF	TGTGCCAGTAGCATCTACAGGGAGATTAATCAGCCCCAGCATTTT
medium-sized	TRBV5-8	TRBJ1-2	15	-	CASSLDGVGAYGYTF	TGTGCCAGCAGCTTGGACGGCGTTGGGGCCTATGGCTACACCTTC
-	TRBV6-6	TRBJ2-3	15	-	CASSYGQFSTDTQYF	TGTGCCAGCAGTTACGGACAGTTTAGCACAGATACGCAGTATTTT
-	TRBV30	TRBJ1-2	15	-	CAWSVRGTTTYGYTF	TGTGCCTGGAGTGTACGAGGGACGACGACCTATGGCTACACCTTC
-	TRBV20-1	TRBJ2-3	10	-	CSARLDTQYF	TGCAGTGCTAGGTTAGATACGCAGTATTTT
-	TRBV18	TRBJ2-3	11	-	CASSPSDTQYF	TGTGCCAGCTCACCATCAGATACGCAGTATTTT
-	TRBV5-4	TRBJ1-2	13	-	CASSQRAAYGYTF	TGTGCCAGCAGCCAGAGGGCAGCTTATGGCTACACCTTC
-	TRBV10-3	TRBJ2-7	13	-	CAITAQGLYEQYF	TGTGCCATCACCGCACAGGGTCTCTACGAGCAGTACTTC
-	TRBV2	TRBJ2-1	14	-	CASSEAGGGPEQFF	TGTGCCAGCAGTGAAGCGGGAGGGGGTCCTGAGCAGTTCTTC
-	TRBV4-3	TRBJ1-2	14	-	CASSPSDSLYGYTF	TGCGCCAGCAGCCCCTCGGACTCTCTCTATGGCTACACCTTC
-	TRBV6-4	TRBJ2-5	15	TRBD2	CASSRTSGGQETQYF	TGTGCCAGCAGCCGGACTAGCGGGGGACAAGAGACCCAGTACTTC
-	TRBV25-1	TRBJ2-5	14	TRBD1	CASSETGFSETQYF	TGTGCCAGCAGTGAGACAGGGTTTTCAGAGACCCAGTACTTC
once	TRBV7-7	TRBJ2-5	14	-	CASSNNAGWETQYF	TGTGCCAGCAGCAATAACGCGGGCTGGGAGACCCAGTACTTC
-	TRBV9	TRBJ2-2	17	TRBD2	CASSVARLAVNTGELFF	TGTGCCAGCAGCGTAGCCAGACTAGCGGTTAACACCGGGGAGCTGTTTTTT
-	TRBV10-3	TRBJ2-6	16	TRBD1	CAISGQGFSGANVLTF	TGTGCCATCAGTGGACAGGGGTTCTCTGGGGCCAACGTCCTGACTTTC
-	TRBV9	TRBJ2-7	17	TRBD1	CASSVEPGQGAFYEQYF	TGTGCCAGCAGCGTAGAGCCCGGACAGGGGGCTTTTTACGAGCAGTACTTC
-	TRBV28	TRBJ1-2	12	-	CASSLNLAGYTF	TGTGCCAGCAGTTTAAACTTGGCCGGCTACACCTTC
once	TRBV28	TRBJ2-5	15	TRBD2	CASSHGTSGAETQYF	TGTGCCAGCAGCCACGGGACTAGCGGGGCAGAGACCCAGTACTTC
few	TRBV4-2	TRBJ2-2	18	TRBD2	CASSQGTSGGANTGELFF	TGTGCCAGCAGCCAAGGGACTAGCGGGGGGGCCAACACCGGGGAGCTGTTTTTT
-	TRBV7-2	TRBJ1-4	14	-	CASSLEEGFGKLFF	TGTGCCAGCAGCTTAGAGGAGGGTTTTGGAAAACTGTTTTTT
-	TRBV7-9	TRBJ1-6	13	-	CASSKTGDSPLHF	TGTGCCAGCAGCAAAACAGGAGATTCACCCCTCCACTTT
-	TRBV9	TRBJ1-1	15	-	CASSVDGRMNTEAFF	TGTGCCAGCAGCGTAGATGGACGGATGAACACTGAAGCTTTCTTT
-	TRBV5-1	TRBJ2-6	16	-	CASSLVGGIGANVLTF	TGCGCCAGCAGCTTGGTCGGTGGAATTGGGGCCAACGTCCTGACTTTC
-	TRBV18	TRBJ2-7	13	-	CASSPPTVYEQYF	TGTGCCAGCTCACCACCCACAGTCTACGAGCAGTACTTC
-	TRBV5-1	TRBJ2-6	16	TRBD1	CASSHGQGAGANVLTF	TGCGCCAGCAGCCATGGACAGGGGGCTGGGGCCAACGTCCTGACTTTC
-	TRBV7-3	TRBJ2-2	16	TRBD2	CASSRGGAGNTGELFF	TGTGCCAGCAGCCGCGGGGGGGCAGGGAACACCGGGGAGCTGTTTTTT
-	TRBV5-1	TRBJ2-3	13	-	CASSQLGTDTQYF	TGCGCCAGCAGCCAACTAGGCACAGATACGCAGTATTTT
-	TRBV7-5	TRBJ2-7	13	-	CVRITGTDYEQYF	TGTGTCAGAATCACCGGGACAGACTACGAGCAGTACTTC
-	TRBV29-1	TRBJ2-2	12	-	CSVEDVGGELFF	TGCAGCGTTGAAGATGTGGGCGGGGAGCTGTTTTTT
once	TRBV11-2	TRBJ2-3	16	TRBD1	CASRKGYGTETDTQYF	TGTGCCAGCCGAAAAGGTTACGGGACAGAGACAGATACGCAGTATTTT
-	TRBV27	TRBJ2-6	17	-	CASSLSSRSSGANVLTF	TGTGCCAGCAGTTTATCCTCCCGGAGCTCTGGGGCCAACGTCCTGACTTTC
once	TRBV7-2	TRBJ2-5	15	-	CASSFGFQGKETQYF	TGTGCCAGCAGCTTCGGGTTCCAGGGCAAAGAGACCCAGTACTTC
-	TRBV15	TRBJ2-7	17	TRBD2	CATSRELRGGNSYEQYF	TGTGCCACCAGCAGAGAGCTCCGGGGGGGCAACTCCTACGAGCAGTACTTC
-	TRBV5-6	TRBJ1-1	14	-	CASSVRFWNTEAFF	TGTGCCAGCAGCGTAAGGTTTTGGAACACTGAAGCTTTCTTT
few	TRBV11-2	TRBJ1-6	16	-	CASSQGPRQDNSPLHF	TGTGCCAGCAGCCAAGGTCCCCGACAGGATAATTCACCCCTCCACTTT
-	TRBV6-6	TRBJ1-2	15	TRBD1	CASSYSGTDVGGYTF	TGTGCCAGCAGTTACTCGGGGACAGATGTCGGTGGCTACACCTTC
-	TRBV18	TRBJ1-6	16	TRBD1	CASSPGQLSRTSPLHF	TGTGCCAGCTCACCGGGACAGCTTAGTAGAACTTCACCCCTCCACTTT
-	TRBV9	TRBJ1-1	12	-	CASKGTGTEAFF	TGTGCCAGCAAAGGGACGGGGACTGAAGCTTTCTTT
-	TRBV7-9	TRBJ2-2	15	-	CASSQAMTTAGELFF	TGTGCCAGCAGCCAAGCCATGACGACAGCCGGGGAGCTGTTTTTT